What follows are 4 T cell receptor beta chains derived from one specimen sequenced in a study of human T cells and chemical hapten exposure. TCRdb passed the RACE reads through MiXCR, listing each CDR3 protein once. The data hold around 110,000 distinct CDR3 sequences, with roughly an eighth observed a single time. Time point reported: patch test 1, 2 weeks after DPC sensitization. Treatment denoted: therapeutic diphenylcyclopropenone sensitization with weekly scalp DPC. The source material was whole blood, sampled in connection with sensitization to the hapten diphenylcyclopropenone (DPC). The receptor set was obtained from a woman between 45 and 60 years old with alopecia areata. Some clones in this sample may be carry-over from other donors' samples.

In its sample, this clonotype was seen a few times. The CDR3 nucleotides are TGCAGTGCTAGATGGGCCAATCAGCCCCAGCATTTT. Its protein is CSARWANQPQHF. The chain carries TRBV20-1 and TRBJ1-5, with D unresolved. The germline V gene has CDR1 DFQATT and CDR2 SNEGSKA (reference sequence). V lost 2 bases and J 3 bases, leaving 5 bases between the germline ends. The CDR3 is 12 amino acids.

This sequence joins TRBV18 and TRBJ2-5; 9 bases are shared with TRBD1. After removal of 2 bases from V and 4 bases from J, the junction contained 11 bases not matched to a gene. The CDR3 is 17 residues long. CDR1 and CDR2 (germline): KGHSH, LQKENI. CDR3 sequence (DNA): TGTGCCAGCTCACCATTCGATCCGGGACAGGGACGAGAGACCCAGTACTTC. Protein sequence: CASSPFDPGQGRETQYF.

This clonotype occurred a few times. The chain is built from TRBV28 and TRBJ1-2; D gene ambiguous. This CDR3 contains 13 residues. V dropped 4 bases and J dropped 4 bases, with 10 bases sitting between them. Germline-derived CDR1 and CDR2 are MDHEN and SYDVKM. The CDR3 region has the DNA TGTGCCAGCAGTTCTGACCCCTTCTATGGCTACACCTTC. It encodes CASSSDPFYGYTF.

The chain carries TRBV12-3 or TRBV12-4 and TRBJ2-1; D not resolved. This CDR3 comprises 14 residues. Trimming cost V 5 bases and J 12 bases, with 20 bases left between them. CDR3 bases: TGTGCCAGCAGTCGCCAATCCGCAAAACCTGGGCAGTTCTTC. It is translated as CASSRQSAKPGQFF.